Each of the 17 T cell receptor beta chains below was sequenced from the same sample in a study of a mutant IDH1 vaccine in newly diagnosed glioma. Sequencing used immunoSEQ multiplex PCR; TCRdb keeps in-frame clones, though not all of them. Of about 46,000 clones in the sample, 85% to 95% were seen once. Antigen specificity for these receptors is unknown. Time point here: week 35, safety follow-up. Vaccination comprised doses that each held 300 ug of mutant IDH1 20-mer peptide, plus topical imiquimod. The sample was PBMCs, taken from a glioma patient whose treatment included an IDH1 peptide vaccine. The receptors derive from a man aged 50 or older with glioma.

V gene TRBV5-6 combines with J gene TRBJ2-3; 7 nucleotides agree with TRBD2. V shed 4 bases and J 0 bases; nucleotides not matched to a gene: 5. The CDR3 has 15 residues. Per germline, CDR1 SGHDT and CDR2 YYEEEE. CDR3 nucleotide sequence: TGTGCCAGCAGCAGGAGCGGGGTAAGCACAGATACGCAGTATTTT. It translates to CASSRSGVSTDTQYF. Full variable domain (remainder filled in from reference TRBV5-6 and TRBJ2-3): DAGVTQSPTHLIKTRGQQVTLRCSPKSGHDTVSWYQQALGQGPQFIFQYYEEEERQRGNFPDRFSGHQFPNYSSELNVNALLLGDSALYLCASSRSGVSTDTQYFGPGTRLTVL.

The CDR3 DNA reads TGTGCCAGCCTAAGGTCCGGCATCTATGGAAACACCATATATTTT. Amino acid sequence: CASLRSGIYGNTIYF. The chain recombines TRBV7-9 with TRBJ1-3, with D hard to call. This CDR3 contains 15 residues. V lost 8 bases and J lost 3, with 17 bases in between. In germline, CDR1 is SEHNR, CDR2 FQNEAQ (reference sequence). Based on the CDR3 plus reference TRBV7-9 and TRBJ1-3, the full variable domain is DTGVSQNPRHKITKRGQNVTFRCDPISEHNRLYWYRQTLGQGPEFLTYFQNEAQLEKSRLLSDRFSAERPKGSFSTLEIQRTEQGDSAMYLCASLRSGIYGNTIYFGEGSWLTVV.

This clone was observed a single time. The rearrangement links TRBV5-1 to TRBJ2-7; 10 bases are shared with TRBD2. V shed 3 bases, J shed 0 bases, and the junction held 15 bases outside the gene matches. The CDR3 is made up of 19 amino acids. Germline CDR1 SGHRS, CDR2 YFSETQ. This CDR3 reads CASSSSPPRTSGISYEQYF. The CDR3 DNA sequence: TGCGCCAGCAGCTCCTCCCCTCCACGTACTAGCGGGATCTCCTACGAGCAGTACTTC.

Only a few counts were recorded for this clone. CDR3 loop: CASSELSNTEAFF. The CDR3 DNA follows: TGCGCCAGCAGCGAACTCTCGAACACTGAAGCTTTCTTT. The chain recombines TRBV5-1 with TRBJ1-1; D not resolved. Trimming removed 4 bases from V and 1 base from J, with 8 bases in between. The CDR3 sequence is 13 residues long. Germline V gives CDR1 SGHRS, CDR2 YFSETQ.

The CDR3 bases are TGTGCCACCAGCAGAGATCGAGGGCAGGGCTACGAGCAGTACTTC. It specifies CATSRDRGQGYEQYF. J is TRBJ2-7 and V is TRBV15; D might be TRBD1 or TRBD2, each matching 5 bases. Trimming took off 0 bases at V and 3 bases at J, with 12 bases between the two ends. CDR1 and CDR2 from the germline V gene are LNHNV and YYDKDF (reference sequence). The CDR3 loop spans 15 amino acids. Based on the CDR3 plus reference TRBV15 and TRBJ2-7, the full variable domain is DAMVIQNPRYQVTQFGKPVTLSCSQTLNHNVMYWYQQKSSQAPKLLFHYYDKDFNNEADTPDNFQSRRPNTSFCFLDIRSPGLGDTAMYLCATSRDRGQGYEQYFGPGTRLTVT.

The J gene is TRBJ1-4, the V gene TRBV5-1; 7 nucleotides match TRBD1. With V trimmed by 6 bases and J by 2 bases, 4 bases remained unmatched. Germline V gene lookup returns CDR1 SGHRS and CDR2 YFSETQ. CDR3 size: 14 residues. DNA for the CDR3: TGCGCCAGCACGACAGGGTCCACTAATGAAAAACTGTTTTTT. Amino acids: CASTTGSTNEKLFF.

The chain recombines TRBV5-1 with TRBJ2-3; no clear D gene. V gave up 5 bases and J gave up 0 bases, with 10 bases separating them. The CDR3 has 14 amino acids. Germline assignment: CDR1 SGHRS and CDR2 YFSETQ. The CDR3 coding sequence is TGCGCCAGCAGATCGGGTGCTAGCACAGATACGCAGTATTTT. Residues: CASRSGASTDTQYF.

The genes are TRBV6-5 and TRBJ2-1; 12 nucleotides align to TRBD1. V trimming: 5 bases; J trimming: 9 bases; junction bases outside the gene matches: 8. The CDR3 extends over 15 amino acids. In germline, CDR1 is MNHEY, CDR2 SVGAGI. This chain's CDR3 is CASSAGQGAEGEQFF. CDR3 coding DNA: TGTGCCAGCAGTGCGGGACAGGGGGCCGAGGGTGAGCAGTTCTTC.

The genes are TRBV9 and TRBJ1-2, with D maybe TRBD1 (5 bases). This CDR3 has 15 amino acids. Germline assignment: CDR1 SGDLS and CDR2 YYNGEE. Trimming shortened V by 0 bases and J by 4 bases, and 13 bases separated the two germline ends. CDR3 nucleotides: TGTGCCAGCAGCGTAGATAGGGGAGGCCTCTATGGCTACACCTTC. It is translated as CASSVDRGGLYGYTF.

CDR3: CASSPAGRSSGNTIYF. CDR3 nucleotide sequence: TGTGCCAGCAGTCCTGCGGGCAGGAGCTCTGGAAACACCATATATTTT. The chain couples TRBV2 to TRBJ1-3; D uncertain. Trimming pared 5 bases from V and 0 bases from J, leaving 14 bases between. This CDR3 region has 16 residues. Germline assignment: CDR1 SNHLY and CDR2 FYNNEI.

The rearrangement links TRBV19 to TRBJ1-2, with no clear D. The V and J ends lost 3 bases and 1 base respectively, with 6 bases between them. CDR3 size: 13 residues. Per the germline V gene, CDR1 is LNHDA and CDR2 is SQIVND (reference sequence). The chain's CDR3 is CASSMVINYGYTF. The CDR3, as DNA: TGTGCCAGTAGTATGGTCATTAACTATGGCTACACCTTC.

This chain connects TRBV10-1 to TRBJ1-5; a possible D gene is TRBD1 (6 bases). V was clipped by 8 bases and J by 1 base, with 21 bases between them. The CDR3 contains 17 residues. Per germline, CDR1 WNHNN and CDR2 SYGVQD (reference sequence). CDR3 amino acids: CASPRAGRRGSNQPQHF. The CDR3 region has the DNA TGCGCCAGCCCAAGGGCGGGAAGGAGGGGGAGCAATCAGCCCCAGCATTTT.

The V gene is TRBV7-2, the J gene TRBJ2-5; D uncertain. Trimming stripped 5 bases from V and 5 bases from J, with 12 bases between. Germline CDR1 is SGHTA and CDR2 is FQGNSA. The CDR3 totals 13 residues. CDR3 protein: CASSPTRLETQYF. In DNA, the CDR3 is TGTGCCAGCAGCCCCACCCGATTGGAGACCCAGTACTTC.

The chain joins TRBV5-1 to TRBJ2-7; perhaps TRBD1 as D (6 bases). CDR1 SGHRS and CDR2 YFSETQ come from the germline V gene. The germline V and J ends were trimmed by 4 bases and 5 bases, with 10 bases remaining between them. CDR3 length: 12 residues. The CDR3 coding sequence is TGCGCCAGCAGCATACAGGGTAACGAGCAGTACTTC. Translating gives CASSIQGNEQYF.

Written as DNA, the CDR3 is TGTGCCAGCACACGCGGCTATGGCTACACCTTC. This sequence encodes CASTRGYGYTF. The gene calls are TRBV28 and TRBJ1-2; D not certain. Germline CDR1 and CDR2: MDHEN and SYDVKM. The CDR3 has 11 amino acids. Trimming shortened V by 7 bases and J by 4 bases, and 7 bases separated the two germline ends.

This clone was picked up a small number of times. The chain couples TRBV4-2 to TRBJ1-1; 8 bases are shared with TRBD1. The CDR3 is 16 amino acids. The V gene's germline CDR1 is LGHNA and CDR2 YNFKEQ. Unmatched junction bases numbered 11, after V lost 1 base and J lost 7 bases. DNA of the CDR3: TGTGCCAGCAGCCAAGTAGGACAGGGAAAATGGGGTGAAGCTTTCTTT. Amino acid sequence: CASSQVGQGKWGEAFF.

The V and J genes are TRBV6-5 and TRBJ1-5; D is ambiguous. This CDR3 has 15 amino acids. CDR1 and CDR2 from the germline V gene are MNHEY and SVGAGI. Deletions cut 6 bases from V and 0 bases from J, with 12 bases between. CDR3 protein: CASSSRDGSNQPQHF. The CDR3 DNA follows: TGTGCCAGCAGCTCCCGCGACGGTAGCAATCAGCCCCAGCATTTT.